Each of the 12 T cell receptor beta chains below was sequenced from the same sample in a study of blood T cell repertoires in COVID-19. Profiled with immunoSEQ multiplex PCR; TCRdb holds only in-frame clones, not every one. The table has some 260,000 clones, roughly 87% seen once. Input material: PBMCs or T cells enriched from blood (not recorded which). Receptor source: a woman between 25 and 40 years old with acute COVID-19.

This clone was detected only a few times. The CDR3, as DNA: TGTGCCAGCTCTCTAGGACAGAATTATAACTATGGCTACACCTTC. Its protein is CASSLGQNYNYGYTF. The chain combines TRBV18 with TRBJ1-2; tentatively, D is TRBD1 (6 bases). Germline-derived CDR1 and CDR2 are KGHSH and LQKENI. This CDR3 spans 15 amino acids. Trimming cost V 6 bases and J 1 base, with 15 bases left between them.

The chain has TRBV28 and TRBJ2-6; no firm D call. With 3 bases removed from V and 1 base from J, the gap between germline ends came to 16 bases. This CDR3 comprises 18 residues. CDR1 is MDHEN and CDR2 is SYDVKM in the germline V gene. The CDR3 DNA is TGTGCCAGCAGTTTTCGGGTAGGAAGGAAATCTGGGGCCAACGTCCTGACTTTC. Translating gives CASSFRVGRKSGANVLTF.

V is TRBV27 and J is TRBJ1-4; D is unclear. V shed 8 bases and J shed 0 bases, with 16 bases lying between them. Germline values: CDR1 MNHEY, CDR2 SMNVEV (reference sequence). CDR3 length: 16 residues. The CDR3 DNA sequence: TGTGCCAGCTCTCGCTTGGTAACGGCAACTAATGAAAAACTGTTTTTT. Residues: CASSRLVTATNEKLFF.

The V and J genes are TRBV11-2 and TRBJ1-1; TRBD1 matches at 8 bases. CDR1 and CDR2 from the germline V gene are SGHAT and FQNNGV. The CDR3 runs to 19 residues. Losses at the gene ends were 6 bases for V and 0 bases for J; bases not matched to a gene: 18. The CDR3 DNA sequence: TGTGCCAGCAGTTCCTCATCTCTCGGGACAGGAATTTTGAACACTGAAGCTTTCTTT. Protein: CASSSSSLGTGILNTEAFF.

The chain uses TRBV20-1 and TRBJ1-2; tentatively, D is TRBD1 (6 bases). The germline V gene has CDR1 DFQATT and CDR2 SNEGSKA (reference sequence). This CDR3 contains 19 residues. Trimming took 3 bases from V and 0 from J, leaving 26 bases between them. The CDR3 coding sequence is TGCAGTGCTAGTGAGGGACATCAGTCTTTTTTATTAGCTAACTATGGCTACACCTTC. This sequence encodes CSASEGHQSFLLANYGYTF.

The gene calls are TRBV3-1 (or the pseudogene TRBV3-2) and TRBJ1-2; D is undetermined. Trimming cost V 1 base and J 0 bases, with 9 bases left between them. Germline V gene lookup returns CDR1 LGHDT and CDR2 YNNKEL (reference sequence). The length of the CDR3 is 15 residues. Here the CDR3 DNA reads TGTGCCAGCAGCCAAGGTCTAGCAGCTAACTATGGCTACACCTTC. It specifies CASSQGLAANYGYTF.

This chain uses TRBV5-1 with TRBJ1-1; D ambiguous. Trimming stripped 7 bases from V and 0 bases from J, with 10 bases between. The V gene's germline CDR1 is SGHRS and CDR2 YFSETQ. The CDR3 consists of 13 residues. DNA of the CDR3: TGCGCCAGCTATGACACCTTGAACACTGAAGCTTTCTTT. It yields the protein CASYDTLNTEAFF.

This chain uses TRBV6-5 with TRBJ2-7; 9 bases map to TRBD1. V was clipped by 5 bases and J by 2 bases; unmatched bases: 4. Germline lookup yields CDR1 MNHEY and CDR2 SVGAGI. This CDR3 has 14 residues. The CDR3 loop is CASSRDRATYEQYF. The CDR3 DNA reads as TGTGCCAGCAGTCGGGACAGGGCTACCTACGAGCAGTACTTC.

V and J are TRBV27 and TRBJ2-2; 7 bases are shared with TRBD2. The CDR3 sequence is 12 residues long. From germline, CDR1 is MNHEY and CDR2 SMNVEV (reference sequence). Trimming at V came to 4 bases and at J to 7 bases, leaving 0 bases not matched to a gene. For the CDR3, the DNA is TGTGCCAGCAGTTCGGGGGGCGGGGAGCTGTTTTTT. This codes for CASSSGGGELFF.

A single count supports this clone. J is TRBJ2-7 and V is TRBV2; perhaps TRBD1 as D (7 bases). Germline lookup yields CDR1 SNHLY and CDR2 FYNNEI. This CDR3 region has 16 residues. V was pared by 3 bases and J by 7 bases, with 22 bases between. The CDR3, as DNA: TGTGCCAGCAGTGAGGCCGTGGCAGGGGGAGGACTGGAGCAGTACTTC. Protein product: CASSEAVAGGGLEQYF.

The chain links TRBV30 to TRBJ2-7; 8 positions match TRBD1. The CDR3 is 13 amino acids. V lost 4 bases and J lost 3; bases outside the gene matches: 5. Germline loops: CDR1 GTSNPN, CDR2 SVGIG (reference sequence). The CDR3 spells CAWNRGQDYEQYF. CDR3 nucleotide sequence: TGTGCCTGGAATAGGGGACAGGACTACGAGCAGTACTTC.

The rearrangement uses TRBV25-1 and TRBJ2-3; tentative D call: TRBD2 (5 bases). This CDR3 is 14 amino acids long. Trimming removed 1 base from V and 5 bases from J, with 10 bases in between. Germline values: CDR1 MGHDK, CDR2 SYGVNS. This CDR3 reads CASSEFAGGDTQYF. The CDR3 DNA is TGTGCCAGCAGTGAATTCGCGGGTGGAGATACGCAGTATTTT.